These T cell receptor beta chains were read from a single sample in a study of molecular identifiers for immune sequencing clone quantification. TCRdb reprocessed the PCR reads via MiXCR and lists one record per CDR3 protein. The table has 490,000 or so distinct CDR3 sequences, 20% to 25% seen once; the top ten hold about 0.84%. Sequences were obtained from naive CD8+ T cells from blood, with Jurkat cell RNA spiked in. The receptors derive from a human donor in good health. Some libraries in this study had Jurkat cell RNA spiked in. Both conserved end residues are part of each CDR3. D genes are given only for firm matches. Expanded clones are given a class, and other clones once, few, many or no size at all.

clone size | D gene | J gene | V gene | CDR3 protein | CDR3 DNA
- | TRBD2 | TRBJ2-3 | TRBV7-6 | CASSTERTSGDTQYF | TGTGCCAGCAGCACCGAGAGGACTAGCGGAGATACGCAGTATTTT
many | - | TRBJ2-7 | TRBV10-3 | CAISEDSSYEQYF | TGTGCCATCAGTGAGGACAGTTCCTACGAGCAGTACTTC
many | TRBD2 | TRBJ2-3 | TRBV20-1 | CSARSPTSGSVWTDTQYF | TGCAGTGCTAGATCGCCGACTAGCGGGAGCGTATGGACAGATACGCAGTATTTT
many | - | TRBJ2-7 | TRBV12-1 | CASSSGLAVYEQYF | TGTGCCAGCAGCTCGGGACTAGCGGTTTACGAGCAGTACTTC
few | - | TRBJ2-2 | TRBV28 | CASSPLDGYTGELFF | TGTGCCAGCAGTCCTTTGGACGGATACACCGGGGAGCTGTTTTTT
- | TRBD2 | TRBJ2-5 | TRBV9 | CASSVGGGLAGGKEETQYF | TGTGCCAGCAGCGTAGGAGGGGGACTAGCGGGAGGGAAAGAAGAGACCCAGTACTTC
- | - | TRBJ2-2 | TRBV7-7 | CASNLGGTGELFF | TGTGCTAGCAACTTAGGGGGCACCGGGGAGCTGTTTTTT
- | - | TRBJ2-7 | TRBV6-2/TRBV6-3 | CASSYWQIYEQYF | TGTGCCAGCAGTTATTGGCAAATCTACGAGCAGTACTTC
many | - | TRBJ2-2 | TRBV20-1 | CSARDGIAQNTGELFF | TGCAGTGCTAGAGATGGGATAGCACAGAACACCGGGGAGCTGTTTTTT
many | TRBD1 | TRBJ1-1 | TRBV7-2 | CASSLAGQGRTEAFF | TGTGCCAGCAGCTTGGCGGGACAGGGGAGGACTGAAGCTTTCTTT
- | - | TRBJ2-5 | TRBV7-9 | CASNGGRGETQYF | TGTGCCAGCAATGGGGGCCGGGGGGAGACCCAGTACTTC
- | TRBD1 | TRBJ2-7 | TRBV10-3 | CAISESSETGMYEQYF | TGTGCCATCAGTGAGTCGTCCGAGACAGGGATGTACGAGCAGTACTTC
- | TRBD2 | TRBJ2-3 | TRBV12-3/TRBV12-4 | CASTQPRTSGNTQYF | TGTGCCAGCACCCAACCCCGGACTAGCGGAAATACGCAGTATTTT
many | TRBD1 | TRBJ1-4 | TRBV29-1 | CSVEEGDSSGFEKLFF | TGCAGCGTTGAAGAGGGGGACAGTAGCGGTTTTGAAAAACTGTTTTTT
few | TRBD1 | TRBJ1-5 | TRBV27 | CASSSGQGGTQPQHF | TGTGCCAGCAGTTCCGGACAGGGAGGGACTCAGCCCCAGCATTTT
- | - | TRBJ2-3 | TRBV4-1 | CASSQDGTWVGDTQYF | TGCGCCAGCAGCCAAGATGGTACCTGGGTAGGAGATACGCAGTATTTT
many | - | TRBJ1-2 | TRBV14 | CASSQDTTVKYGYTF | TGTGCCAGCAGCCAAGATACCACAGTCAAGTATGGCTACACCTTC
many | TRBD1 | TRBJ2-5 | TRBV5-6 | CASSFEDRDETQYF | TGTGCCAGCAGTTTTGAGGACAGGGATGAGACCCAGTACTTC
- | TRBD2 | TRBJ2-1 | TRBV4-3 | CASSQDWASGGLPHEQFF | TGCGCCAGCAGCCAAGATTGGGCTAGCGGGGGCCTCCCTCATGAGCAGTTCTTC
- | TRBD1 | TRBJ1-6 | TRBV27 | CASSLQQGNSPLHF | TGTGCCAGCAGTTTACAACAGGGGAATTCACCCCTCCACTTT
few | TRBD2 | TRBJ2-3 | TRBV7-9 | CASSLGVSSGHLTDTQYF | TGTGCCAGCAGCTTAGGTGTTTCTAGCGGGCACCTCACAGATACGCAGTATTTT
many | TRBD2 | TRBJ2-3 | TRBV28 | CASSPLAGSTDTQYF | TGTGCCAGCAGTCCATTAGCGGGTAGCACAGATACGCAGTATTTT
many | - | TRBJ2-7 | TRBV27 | CASSFLDSYEQYF | TGTGCCAGCAGTTTCCTAGACAGCTACGAGCAGTACTTC
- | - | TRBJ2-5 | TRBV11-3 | CASSRGGHQETQYF | TGTGCCAGCAGCCGAGGAGGCCACCAAGAGACCCAGTACTTC
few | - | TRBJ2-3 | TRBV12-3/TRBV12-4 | CPSRSSFGGLTGTDTQYF | TGTCCCAGCAGATCTAGTTTCGGGGGCCTAACGGGCACAGATACGCAGTATTTT
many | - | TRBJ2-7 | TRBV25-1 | CASSEAPEQYF | TGTGCCAGCAGTGAGGCCCCCGAGCAGTACTTC
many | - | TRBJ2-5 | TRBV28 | CASSLYRAGGGWEETQYF | TGTGCCAGCAGTTTGTATCGGGCAGGGGGGGGTTGGGAAGAGACCCAGTACTTC
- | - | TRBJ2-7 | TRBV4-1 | CASSQRTTSYEQYF | TGCGCCAGCAGCCAAAGGACTACCAGCTACGAGCAGTACTTC